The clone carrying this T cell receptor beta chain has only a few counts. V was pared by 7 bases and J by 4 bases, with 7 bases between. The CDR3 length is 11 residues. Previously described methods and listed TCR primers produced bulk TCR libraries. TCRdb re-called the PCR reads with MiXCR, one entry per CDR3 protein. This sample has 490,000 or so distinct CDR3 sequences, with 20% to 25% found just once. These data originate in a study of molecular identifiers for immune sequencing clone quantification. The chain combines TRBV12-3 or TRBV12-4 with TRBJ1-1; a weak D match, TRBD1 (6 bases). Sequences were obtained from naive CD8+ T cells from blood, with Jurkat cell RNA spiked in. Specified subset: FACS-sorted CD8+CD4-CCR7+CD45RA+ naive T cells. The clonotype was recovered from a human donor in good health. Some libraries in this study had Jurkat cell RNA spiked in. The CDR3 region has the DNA TGTGCCAGCACGGACAGCACTGAAGCTTTCTTT. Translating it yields CASTDSTEAFF.